These 18 T cell receptor beta chains originate from one sample sequenced in a study of blood T cell repertoires in COVID-19. Generated by immunoSEQ multiplex PCR, the TCRdb table keeps only in-frame clones and is missing some. The table has about 390,000 clones, approximately 87% seen once; the top ten hold approximately 9.3%. Sequencing was performed on PBMCs or T cells enriched from blood (not recorded which). These receptors came from a woman between 45 and 60 years old who had recovered from COVID-19.

The chain recombines TRBV9 with TRBJ1-2, with no clear D. CDR1 SGDLS and CDR2 YYNGEE come from the germline V gene. The CDR3 has 13 amino acids. The V gene lost 0 bases and the J gene lost 5 bases, with 8 bases spanning the gap. In DNA form, the CDR3 reads TGTGCCAGCAGCGTAGCGGGGAAGTATGGCTACACCTTC. Encoded protein: CASSVAGKYGYTF.

The CDR3 loop is CASSLAGGQYEQFF. The DNA of the CDR3 is TGTGCCAGCAGCTTAGCGGGGGGGCAATATGAGCAGTTCTTC. V usage is TRBV7-2 and J usage is TRBJ2-1; D perhaps matches TRBD2 (7 bases). The ends were cut back, 0 bases at V and 8 bases at J, with 11 bases in the middle. The length of the CDR3 is 14 residues. The germline V gene has CDR1 SGHTA and CDR2 FQGNSA.

The chain uses TRBV4-3 and TRBJ2-3; 12 bases fit TRBD2. Germline V gene sequence: CDR1 LGHNA, CDR2 YSLEER. The CDR3 runs to 16 residues. Trimming cost V 4 bases and J 0 bases; bases outside gene matches: 2. The CDR3 DNA follows: TGCGCCAGCAGCCTCGGACTAGCGGGGAGCACAGATACGCAGTATTTT. This codes for CASSLGLAGSTDTQYF.

The J gene is TRBJ1-4, the V gene TRBV30; D is possibly TRBD1 (5 bases). V lost 2 bases, J lost 7 bases, and 14 bases lay in between. From germline, CDR1 is GTSNPN and CDR2 SVGIG (reference sequence). This CDR3 has 14 amino acids. CDR3 coding DNA: TGTGCCTGGAGTCTCCAGGGTTTTAGTGAAAAACTGTTTTTT. Its protein product is CAWSLQGFSEKLFF.

The chain couples TRBV2 to TRBJ2-5; D gene unclear. Germline CDR1 SNHLY, CDR2 FYNNEI. The CDR3 extends over 10 amino acids. V dropped 8 bases and J dropped 4 bases, with 5 bases sitting between them. The chain's CDR3 is CASLVETQYF. The CDR3 DNA is TGTGCCAGCCTAGTAGAGACCCAGTACTTC. The variable domain in full, completed from reference TRBV2 and TRBJ2-5, reads EPEVTQTPSHQVTQMGQEVILRCVPISNHLYFYWYRQILGQKVEFLVSFYNNEISEKSEIFDDQFSVERPDGSNFTLKIRSTKLEDSAMYFCASLVETQYFGPGTRLLVL.

The CDR3 sequence: CASSESGFNQPQHF. The CDR3 nucleotides read TGTGCCAGCAGTGAAAGCGGATTCAATCAGCCCCAGCATTTT. The chain joins TRBV2 to TRBJ1-5; D gene ambiguous. CDR3 size: 14 residues. Between the trimmed V and J ends, which lost 2 bases and 3 bases, there was a span of 8 bases. The germline CDR1 and CDR2 sequences are SNHLY and FYNNEI.

The CDR3 nucleotides are TGTGCCAGCAGCCCAAGGGGGACAGGGGGTCGCCGGGGTGTCGAAAAACTGTTTTTT. Translated: CASSPRGTGGRRGVEKLFF. The chain combines TRBV7-9 with TRBJ1-4; 11 bases line up with TRBD1. The CDR3 length is 19 residues. The germline CDR1 and CDR2 sequences are SEHNR and FQNEAQ (reference sequence). J was trimmed by 8 bases and V by 5 bases; bases with no gene match: 19.

The V call is TRBV27, the J call TRBJ1-5; 9 bases match TRBD1. The V and J ends lost 5 bases and 4 bases, in that order; junction bases with no gene match: 9. Germline V lookup: CDR1 MNHEY, CDR2 SMNVEV (reference sequence). The CDR3 has 16 residues. CDR3 sequence: CASSPRQGEWNQPQHF. Here the CDR3 DNA reads TGTGCCAGCAGTCCCCGACAGGGGGAGTGGAATCAGCCCCAGCATTTT.

This chain uses TRBV5-1 with TRBJ1-2; TRBD1 matches at 7 bases. Germline-derived CDR1 and CDR2 are SGHRS and YFSETQ. V was clipped by 4 bases and J by 1 base; unmatched bases: 7. This CDR3 comprises 15 residues. The CDR3 spells CASSPGQVSNYGYTF. The CDR3 nucleotides read TGCGCCAGCAGCCCTGGACAGGTTAGTAACTATGGCTACACCTTC.

The rearrangement uses TRBV4-1 and TRBJ1-1, with no clear D. This CDR3 contains 15 residues. The germline gives CDR1 MGHRA, CDR2 YSYEKL. The V end was cut by 0 bases, the J end by 2 bases, with 10 bases between. The CDR3 reads CASSQDLARNTEAFF. The CDR3 coding sequence is TGCGCCAGCAGCCAAGATTTAGCCAGAAACACTGAAGCTTTCTTT.

The rearrangement links TRBV11-2 to TRBJ2-5; D perhaps matches TRBD1 (8 bases). Germline V CDR1 and CDR2: SGHAT, FQNNGV. V was clipped by 5 bases and J by 8 bases, with 24 bases between them. This CDR3 comprises 16 residues. DNA of the CDR3: TGTGCCAGCAGCCCCAGTCACCGGACAGGGACTAAAACCCAGTACTTC. Protein sequence: CASSPSHRTGTKTQYF.

The rearrangement links TRBV11-2 to TRBJ1-1; tentatively, D is TRBD1 (6 bases). Germline V CDR1 and CDR2: SGHAT, FQNNGV. V shed 8 bases and J shed 0 bases, with 16 bases lying between them. The CDR3 covers 15 residues. CDR3: CASQDTGKLNTEAFF. DNA for the CDR3: TGTGCCAGCCAAGATACAGGGAAACTGAACACTGAAGCTTTCTTT.

The J gene is TRBJ2-7, the V gene TRBV5-1; no firm D call. The CDR3 consists of 15 residues. Germline CDR1 reads SGHRS; CDR2 reads YFSETQ. Trimming shortened V by 1 base and J by 1 base, and 12 bases separated the two germline ends. This CDR3 reads CASSLTAGNSYEQYF. CDR3 DNA: TGCGCCAGCAGCTTGACTGCAGGAAATTCCTACGAGCAGTACTTC.

The gene calls are TRBV19 and TRBJ1-2; TRBD1 agrees at 7 bases. Trimming took 5 bases from V and 4 from J; bases not matched to a gene: 7. Germline loops: CDR1 LNHDA, CDR2 SQIVND (reference sequence). The CDR3 is 14 residues long. The CDR3 loop is CASSVRQGLYGYTF. In DNA form, the CDR3 reads TGTGCCAGTAGTGTCCGACAGGGCCTCTATGGCTACACCTTC.

The chain uses TRBV5-5 and TRBJ2-4, with TRBD1 matching 10 bases. This CDR3 has 15 residues. The germline gives CDR1 SGHKS, CDR2 YYEKEE (reference sequence). With 0 bases clipped from V and 11 bases from J, the junction kept 8 bases outside the gene matches. The CDR3 DNA follows: TGTGCCAGCAGCTTGGAGGGACAGGGGCGATTGGTTCAGTACTTC. It yields the protein CASSLEGQGRLVQYF.

The chain joins TRBV10-3 to TRBJ2-7; the D gene is possibly TRBD2 (6 bases). The CDR3 has 14 residues. V lost 3 bases and J 4 bases, leaving 13 bases between the germline ends. CDR1 and CDR2 (germline): ENHRY, SYGVKD. CDR3 protein: CAISDPGVGYEQYF. In DNA, the CDR3 is TGTGCCATCAGTGATCCGGGGGTAGGTTACGAGCAGTACTTC.

This chain uses TRBV19 with TRBJ1-1, with TRBD1 as a possible D gene (6 bases). This CDR3 contains 13 residues. Germline V lookup: CDR1 LNHDA, CDR2 SQIVND (reference sequence). Trimming left V 7 bases short and J 5 bases short, with 14 bases between. The CDR3 sequence is CASTMNRVTEAFF. CDR3 DNA: TGTGCCAGTACCATGAACAGGGTTACTGAAGCTTTCTTT.

The chain has TRBV7-2 and TRBJ1-2, with TRBD1 matching over 9 bases. Germline assignment: CDR1 SGHTA and CDR2 FQGNSA. The CDR3 is 15 amino acids. V dropped 0 bases and J dropped 8; count of bases not matched to a gene: 7. For the CDR3, the DNA is TGTGCCAGCAGCTTAGCGTTACAGGGGGCTGGAGGCTACACCTTC. As protein: CASSLALQGAGGYTF.